Presented here are 24 T cell receptor beta chains from one specimen sequenced in a study of blood T cells in healthy people across ages. Sample-barcoded 5' priming and a J-beta primer mix drove a second PCR of 7 to 11 cycles. A single record per CDR3 protein comes from TCRdb applying MiXCR to the 5' RACE reads. The sample lists about 730,000 distinct CDR3 sequences, 40% to 45% occurring once. The sample was blood. Source of these receptors: a woman aged 55-75 years in good health.

The chain carries TRBV6-5 and TRBJ2-5, with a tentative D call TRBD1 (6 bases). With the DNA end fitting TRBJ2-7 better, the J assignment may be wrong. Germline lookup yields CDR1 MNHEY and CDR2 SVGAGI. This CDR3 is 16 amino acids long. The DNA of the CDR3 is TGTGCCAGCAGTTTTAGAGGGGGACGGGAAGAGTACGAGCAGTACTTC. Translated, it gives CASSFRGGREEYEQYF.

This clonotype was counted once. J is TRBJ2-4 and V is TRBV7-8; 7 bases agree with TRBD1. TRBJ2-7 explains the end of the DNA better; the J call may be wrong. The germline CDR1 and CDR2 sequences are SGHVS and FQNEAQ. There are 14 residues in the CDR3. CDR3 loop: CASSLNSQGREQYF. The CDR3 DNA reads TGTGCCAGCAGCTTAAACTCACAGGGGCGCGAGCAGTACTTC.

This sequence joins TRBV7-9 and TRBJ2-5; 7 nucleotides agree with TRBD1. The J call may be mistaken, given a closer DNA end match to TRBJ2-7. The CDR3 is 14 residues long. Germline V lookup: CDR1 SEHNR, CDR2 FQNEAQ (reference sequence). The CDR3: CASSYGTDRYEQYF. The CDR3 DNA reads as TGTGCCAGCAGCTATGGGACAGACCGCTACGAGCAGTACTTC.

DNA of the CDR3: TGTGCCAGCAGCCTTCTTCAGGGGGGCGCGGGTGAGCAGTACTTC. This gives the protein CASSLLQGGAGEQYF. The chain is built from TRBV3-1 and TRBJ2-5; maybe TRBD1 (7 bases). The CDR3 totals 15 residues. The germline V gene has CDR1 LGHDT and CDR2 YNNKEL (reference sequence). V gave up 4 bases and J gave up 11 bases, with 23 bases separating them.

This clonotype showed up just a few times. This chain uses TRBV4-2 with TRBJ1-2; D gene unclear. This CDR3 spans 12 amino acids. CDR1 and CDR2 from the germline V gene are LGHNA and YNFKEQ. The V gene lost 1 base and the J gene lost 8 bases, with 8 bases spanning the gap. The CDR3 DNA follows: TGTGCCAGCAGCCAAGGCGACGGAGGCTACACCTTC. This gives the protein CASSQGDGGYTF.

The J gene is TRBJ2-5, the V gene TRBV7-2, with 7 bases lining up with TRBD2. Germline V gene sequence: CDR1 SGHTA, CDR2 FQGNSA. This CDR3 has 16 residues. Trimming cost V 0 bases and J 4 bases; bases outside gene matches: 8. The CDR3 coding sequence is TGTGCCAGCAGCTTAGCGGGAGGGCCGTCCGGAGAGACCCAGTACTTC. It encodes CASSLAGGPSGETQYF.

The chain combines TRBV12-3 or TRBV12-4 with TRBJ1-4, with D unclear. The germline V and J ends were trimmed by 6 bases and 3 bases, with 5 bases remaining between them. This CDR3 is 12 amino acids long. DNA for the CDR3: TGTGCCAGCAGCGACGCTAATGAAAAACTGTTTTTT. Translating gives CASSDANEKLFF.

In this sample, this clonotype turned up a few times. The chain carries TRBV6-6 and TRBJ1-5; D is possibly TRBD1 (5 bases). The CDR3 totals 15 residues. Germline-derived CDR1 and CDR2 are MNHNY and SVGAGI (reference sequence). Trimming removed 8 bases from V and 9 bases from J, with 23 bases in between. This chain's CDR3 is CASGTGATGGTPQHF. In DNA form, the CDR3 reads TGTGCCAGCGGTACCGGGGCAACAGGCGGTACGCCCCAGCATTTT.

The chain uses TRBV28 and TRBJ2-7; 8 nucleotides line up with TRBD2. The CDR3 is made up of 14 amino acids. Germline CDR1 MDHEN, CDR2 SYDVKM. The J segment lost 3 bases and the V segment lost 6 bases, leaving 7 bases of the junction unmatched. CDR3 residues: CASRLLAEGYEQYF. Written as DNA, the CDR3 is TGTGCCAGCAGGTTACTAGCGGAAGGCTACGAGCAGTACTTC.

J is TRBJ1-2 and V is TRBV20-1, with D unresolved. Germline lookup yields CDR1 DFQATT and CDR2 SNEGSKA (reference sequence). The CDR3 runs 14 residues. V was trimmed by 0 bases and J by 4 bases, leaving 12 bases between them. The CDR3 loop is CSARDKEAFYGYTF. The CDR3 DNA follows: TGCAGTGCTAGAGATAAGGAGGCTTTCTATGGCTACACCTTC.

This clonotype was seen repeatedly, ten times or more. V gene TRBV6-2 or TRBV6-3 combines with J gene TRBJ2-1, with TRBD2 identical over 13 bases. The CDR3 contains 20 residues. After removal of 5 bases from V and 5 bases from J, the junction contained 18 bases not matched to a gene. Germline assignment: CDR1 MNHEY and CDR2 SVGEGT. CDR3 protein: CASSRVTSGGASSGHNEQFF. Written as DNA, the CDR3 is TGTGCCAGCAGTAGAGTCACTAGCGGGGGGGCCTCAAGCGGGCACAATGAGCAGTTCTTC.

This clonotype was seen a few times. CDR3 residues: CASSFGLAGAYEQYF. The CDR3, as DNA: TGTGCCAGCAGTTTCGGGCTAGCGGGGGCCTACGAGCAGTACTTC. This chain joins TRBV12-3 or TRBV12-4 and TRBJ2-7, with 10 bases identical to TRBD2. The trim removed 3 bases at V and 2 bases at J, leaving 4 bases unmatched. The CDR3 contains 15 residues.

The chain couples TRBV4-1 to TRBJ2-7; D is possibly TRBD1 or TRBD2 (5 bases each). V lost 1 base and J 1 base, leaving 11 bases between the germline ends. CDR1 and CDR2 from the germline V gene are MGHRA and YSYEKL. The CDR3 spans 15 residues. CDR3 sequence (DNA): TGCGCCAGCAGCCAAGCGGGGACCGAGTCCTACGAGCAGTACTTC. This gives the protein CASSQAGTESYEQYF.

This clonotype turned up a few times. This chain links TRBV3-1 with TRBJ1-1; TRBD1 matches 11 bases. Trimming took 4 bases from V and 4 from J; bases not matched to a gene: 8. This CDR3 contains 16 residues. From germline, CDR1 is LGHDT and CDR2 YNNKEL (reference sequence). The CDR3 DNA reads as TGTGCCAGCAGCCGCCTACTCGGGACAGGGGGCACTGAAGCTTTCTTT. Its protein product is CASSRLLGTGGTEAFF.

In its sample, this clonotype was seen many times. This chain uses TRBV12-3 or TRBV12-4 with TRBJ2-6, with 8 nucleotides matching TRBD1. After removal of 7 bases from V and 0 bases from J, the junction contained 8 bases not matched to a gene. This CDR3 has 17 amino acids. The CDR3 spells CASTPGQGLSGANVLTF. The CDR3 bases are TGTGCCAGCACCCCCGGACAGGGACTCTCTGGGGCCAACGTCCTGACTTTC.

To note about this clonotype: This could be a read error, since a much larger clone is one nucleotide away. V gene TRBV20-1 combines with J gene TRBJ2-3, with D unclear. V lost 3 bases and J lost 6, with 4 bases in between. Germline V gene data show CDR1 as DFQATT and CDR2 as SNEGSKA (reference sequence). The CDR3 is made up of 10 amino acids. CDR3 region: CSASLDTQYF. In DNA form, the CDR3 reads TGCAGTGCTAGCTTGGATACGCAGTATTTT.

The rearrangement links TRBV4-1 to TRBJ2-6; perhaps TRBD1 as D (6 bases). Germline-derived CDR1 and CDR2 are MGHRA and YSYEKL. Trimming took 0 bases from V and 0 from J, leaving 12 bases between them. The CDR3 sequence is 18 residues long. This chain's CDR3 is CASSQDGQGSSGANVLTF. As DNA, the CDR3 is TGCGCCAGCAGCCAAGATGGTCAGGGGAGCTCTGGGGCCAACGTCCTGACTTTC.

The V gene is TRBV5-1, the J gene TRBJ2-7; a weak D match, TRBD1 (5 bases). CDR1 and CDR2 (germline): SGHRS, YFSETQ. This CDR3 has 16 residues. V dropped 0 bases and J dropped 0 bases, with 13 bases sitting between them. The CDR3 region is CASSLGASRGSYEQYF. CDR3 in DNA: TGCGCCAGCAGCTTGGGGGCTTCAAGGGGCTCCTACGAGCAGTACTTC. The entire variable domain, with the rest obtained from reference TRBV5-1 and TRBJ2-7, is as follows: KAGVTQTPRYLIKTRGQQVTLSCSPISGHRSVSWYQQTPGQGLQFLFEYFSETQRNKGNFPGRFSGRQFSNSRSEMNVSTLELGDSALYLCASSLGASRGSYEQYFGPGTRLTVT.

Of note for this clonotype: This may come from a read error, since a much larger clone is one base off. The CDR3 bases are TGCAGCGTGGCCCCTTCCGGGACCGACAATGAGCAGTACTTC. Its translation is CSVAPSGTDNEQYF. The chain joins TRBV29-1 to TRBJ2-1; the D gene could be TRBD1 or TRBD2 (5 bases each). The DNA end favors TRBJ2-7, so the J call may be wrong. This CDR3 has 14 amino acids. CDR1 is SQVTM, CDR2 ANQGSEA, per germline.

The chain employs TRBV29-1 and TRBJ2-1; D possibly corresponds to TRBD2 (5 bases). The DNA end is a closer match to TRBJ2-7, so the J assignment may be wrong. Germline CDR1 reads SQVTM; CDR2 reads ANQGSEA. The CDR3 has 13 amino acids. CDR3 in DNA: TGCAGCGTGACGGGAAGCTCCTACAATGAGCAGTACTTC. Protein sequence: CSVTGSSYNEQYF.

Remarks on this clonotype: An end of the junction does not agree with germline; a read error may underlie this. The chain recombines TRBV25-1 with TRBJ2-4; TRBD1 aligns across 8 bases. Germline CDR1 MGHDK, CDR2 SYGVNS. The CDR3 spans 15 residues. CDR3 loop: CASRGVTGARNIQYF. CDR3 coding DNA: TGTGCCAGCAGGGGGGTGACAGGGGCCAGAAACATTCAGTACTTC.

V gene TRBV3-1 combines with J gene TRBJ1-1, with 8 bases identical to TRBD1. CDR1 and CDR2 from the germline V gene are LGHDT and YNNKEL (reference sequence). This CDR3 contains 15 residues. V lost 5 bases, J lost 5 bases, and 10 bases stayed unmatched. The CDR3 bases are TGTGCCAGCAGCGTCCGTGGCAGGGGGCAGACTGAAGCTTTCTTT. Translated, it gives CASSVRGRGQTEAFF.

This clonotype was seen only once. The chain carries TRBV6-7 and TRBJ2-7; D perhaps matches TRBD1 (5 bases). TRBV6-7 is placed among ORFs of uncertain function. The CDR3 spans 13 residues. Deletions cut 4 bases from V and 2 bases from J, with 9 bases between. This chain's CDR3 is CASSSQVAYEQYF. The CDR3 coding sequence is TGTGCCAGCAGTTCACAGGTAGCCTACGAGCAGTACTTC.

This chain connects TRBV28 to TRBJ2-7; tentative D call: TRBD1 (6 bases). V was clipped by 2 bases and J by 3 bases, with 11 bases between them. There are 14 residues in the CDR3. Germline V gene lookup returns CDR1 MDHEN and CDR2 SYDVKM. The CDR3, as DNA: TGTGCCAGCAGTTTACTTGGGGGCCTCTACGAGCAGTACTTC. Translation gives CASSLLGGLYEQYF.